This TCR beta chain appears in the sequencing data of a study of T cell repertoires in ileal Crohn's disease (dated by TCRdb to about 2019). In the study overall: At the time of surgery, 35% to 40% of patients were active smokers, and the median duration of disease was roughly 8.3 years. For commercial TCRB immunosequencing, approximately 500 nanograms of biopsy DNA were submitted for each sample. A total of 170 or so mucosal samples from around 50 patients were sequenced, with samples obtained at several locations on the surgical specimen and at postoperative endoscopy. Roughly half of the patients were given postoperative therapy, with 11 receiving thiopurines and approximately 17 receiving anti-TNF agents. Biopsies taken from the inflamed portion of the ileum in the surgical resection specimen were designated as M0 samples. The study was conducted in parallel with a multicentre cohort built to find predictors of early endoscopic recurrence after ileocolonic resection. Every patient underwent surgery because of a complication, which was stricturing disease in about 61% of cases and penetrating disease in about 40%. TCR repertoire analysis was performed in around 57 Crohn's disease patients drawn from a prospective multicentre cohort. A Rutgeerts score above i0 was used to define endoscopic postoperative recurrence. Broad study findings and their caveats: Endoscopic recurrence was linked to a higher percentage of high-frequency clones at surgery, and recurrence occurred in every patient whose clonality exceeded 26.8% (18/57). Mucosal CD4 and CD8 T cells were sorted and sequenced only in a subgroup of patients, whose size was not stated. Compared with CD4 T cells, sorted CD8 T cells held more high-frequency clones, which suggests that the mucosal expansions were mostly CD8. A significantly higher proportion of clonal expansions was observed in active smokers at surgery than in non-smokers (about 25% vs 20%, p=0.02).

The method behind the library was the immunoSEQ multiplex PCR assay. A two-step, amplification bias-controlled multiplex PCR was used by Adaptive Biotechnology to amplify CDR3 regions from genomic DNA. The first PCR used primers for every V and J gene segment; the second PCR added barcodes and Illumina adapters. An Illumina instrument was used to sequence the CDR3 libraries. As for how the authors treated the data: Vendor-provided pipelines were combined with custom analysis of raw data in R/Bioconductor under R version 3.3.0. Clonality, which ranges from 0 to 1, was calculated as the inverse of the normalised Shannon entropy across all productive clones. High-frequency clones were defined as the repertoire share of the top 100 clones, retaining only clones passing a 95% confidence test. Overlap between samples was measured with the Morisita-Horn index, while repertoire diversity was measured with the Simpson index. What TCRdb holds here is the immuneACCESS table cut down to in-frame rearrangements. Part of the clones is not present; checked against another copy, under half of the missing clones reflect an unresolved V gene, and the others are unexplained. V, J and clone size are those of that table, while D and trimming were read from the DNA. The sample data list thousands of clones, and around four fifths of these were observed just once. The ten largest account for 10% of the sample.

This sample's time point label indicates: inflamed ileum from the surgical specimen. Adults with ileal or ileocolonic Crohn's disease and an indication for ileocolonic resection were eligible for inclusion. Whole ileal mucosal biopsies were kept frozen at -80 degrees C prior to DNA extraction. A TRizol-based method was used to extract genomic DNA from the frozen whole biopsies, and the DNA was quantified with a NanoDrop 2000 spectrophotometer. In the case of this clone: No antigen is known for it. No clone much larger than this one lies a single base away; base qualities are absent.

From its cysteine to its phenylalanine, the CDR3 spans 17 amino acids. The CDR3 DNA has 51 bases and is translated from base 1. V has 4 bases trimmed and J has 5 bases trimmed; junction bases matching no gene number 7. From a lookup of the germline V gene, CDR1 and CDR2 are LGHNA and YNFKEQ. The receptor comes from an adult with Crohn's disease. The sample comprised ileal tissue. The chain joins TRBV4-2 to TRBJ2-5, and 16 junction bases match TRBD2. The sequenced DNA is TGTGCCAGCAGCCGAGGGGGACTAGCGGGGGGGCTTGAGACCCAGTACTTC. Its protein reads: CASSRGGLAGGLETQYF.